Described below is a single T cell receptor beta chain sequence and its context. Germline V gives CDR1 MNHEY, CDR2 SMNVEV (reference sequence). The CDR3 sequence is 16 residues long. Unmatched junction bases numbered 12, after V lost 8 bases and J lost 5 bases. The data originate from a study of blood T cell repertoires in COVID-19. This table comes from immunoSEQ multiplex PCR, and its TCRdb copy is limited to in-frame clones, with some not included. In the table there are approximately 44,000 clones, around nine tenths of which are singletons. This receptor was obtained from a man over 45 with COVID-19, enrolled during active disease. This sequence joins TRBV27 and TRBJ2-7; 13 nucleotides agree with TRBD2. Sequencing used peripheral blood. CDR3 region: CASPDSLGLAGDEQYF. The CDR3 bases are TGTGCCAGCCCCGACAGCCTCGGACTAGCGGGAGACGAGCAGTACTTC.